A single sample gave rise to the 11 T cell receptor beta chains below, sequenced in a study of control samples from healthy donors and cancer patients. The method was immunoSEQ multiplex PCR; TCRdb's version includes in-frame clones alone and lacks a portion of them. Of some 140,000 clones listed, over 85% are singletons. The sample comprised blood. The receptor set was obtained from a man between 25 and 39 years old in good health.

This chain connects TRBV7-9 to TRBJ2-1, with D perhaps matching TRBD2 (5 bases). V gave up 1 base and J gave up 12 bases, with 16 bases separating them. From germline, CDR1 is SEHNR and CDR2 FQNEAQ (reference sequence). CDR3 length: 14 residues. The DNA for the CDR3 is TGTGCCAGCAGCTTAGTCCCGGGATTCAACGGGCAGTTCTTC. Translated: CASSLVPGFNGQFF.

The CDR3 here is CASSKGLAGDQHEQYF. The CDR3 DNA sequence: TGTGCCAGCAGCAAGGGACTAGCGGGAGATCAACACGAGCAGTACTTC. The V call is TRBV11-3, the J call TRBJ2-7; TRBD2 aligns across 14 bases. V dropped 5 bases and J dropped 5; count of bases not matched to a gene: 8. This CDR3 has 16 amino acids. Germline CDR1 is SGHNT and CDR2 is YENEEA. The full variable domain, in which reference TRBV11-3 and TRBJ2-7 provide the parts outside the CDR3, is EAGVVQSPRYKIIEKKQPVAFWCNPISGHNTLYWYLQNLGQGPELLIRYENEEAVDDSQLPKDRFSAERLKGVDSTLKIQPAELGDSAVYLCASSKGLAGDQHEQYFGPGTRLTVT.

The rearrangement uses TRBV18 and TRBJ1-2, with no clear D. V lost 2 bases and J 1 base, leaving 11 bases between the germline ends. The CDR3 is 15 amino acids. The germline V gene has CDR1 KGHSH and CDR2 LQKENI. The CDR3 nucleotides read TGTGCCAGCTCACCAAACCCGGCGGATAACTATGGCTACACCTTC. Amino acid sequence: CASSPNPADNYGYTF. The full variable domain, completed using reference TRBV18 and TRBJ1-2, is NAGVMQNPRHLVRRRGQEARLRCSPMKGHSHVYWYRQLPEEGLKFMVYLQKENIIDESGMPKERFSAEFPKEGPSILRIQQVVRGDSAAYFCASSPNPADNYGYTFGSGTRLTVV.

The chain employs TRBV28 and TRBJ2-7; D possibly corresponds to TRBD2 (5 bases). The CDR3 covers 15 residues. Germline values: CDR1 MDHEN, CDR2 SYDVKM. V was cut by 4 bases and J by 0 bases, with 13 bases left in between. CDR3 region: CASSSPGILSYEQYF. Written as DNA, the CDR3 is TGTGCCAGCAGTTCCCCGGGGATACTCTCCTACGAGCAGTACTTC.

The chain combines TRBV7-2 with TRBJ2-2; D ambiguous. In germline, CDR1 is SGHTA, CDR2 FQGNSA. The CDR3 spans 15 residues. Trimming stripped 1 base from V and 7 bases from J, with 13 bases between. The CDR3 sequence: CASSLVGNFGGELFF. The CDR3 bases are TGTGCCAGCAGCTTAGTGGGGAACTTCGGCGGGGAGCTGTTTTTT.

The V and J genes are TRBV11-3 and TRBJ1-3; 9 nucleotides align to TRBD1. The trim removed 5 bases at V and 8 bases at J, leaving 1 base unmatched. CDR3 size: 12 residues. Germline values: CDR1 SGHNT, CDR2 YENEEA. The CDR3 spells CASSGQGYTIYF. The CDR3 DNA follows: TGTGCCAGCAGCGGACAGGGGTACACCATATATTTT. Complete variable domain (other parts from reference TRBV11-3 and TRBJ1-3): EAGVVQSPRYKIIEKKQPVAFWCNPISGHNTLYWYLQNLGQGPELLIRYENEEAVDDSQLPKDRFSAERLKGVDSTLKIQPAELGDSAVYLCASSGQGYTIYFGEGSWLTVV.

V gene TRBV6-5 combines with J gene TRBJ1-5; D is unresolved. The CDR3 is 15 amino acids. CDR1 and CDR2 (germline): MNHEY, SVGAGI. The ends were cut back, 0 bases at V and 0 bases at J, with 6 bases in the middle. CDR3 coding DNA: TGTGCCAGCAGTTACTCCGGGGATAGCAATCAGCCCCAGCATTTT. This sequence encodes CASSYSGDSNQPQHF.

The chain combines TRBV4-1 with TRBJ1-4, with a tentative D call TRBD1 (5 bases). Deletions cut 0 bases from V and 7 bases from J, with 15 bases between. This CDR3 spans 16 amino acids. Germline V gene sequence: CDR1 MGHRA, CDR2 YSYEKL. CDR3 protein: CASSQDITGGLEKLFF. The DNA of the CDR3 is TGCGCCAGCAGCCAAGATATAACAGGAGGACTTGAAAAACTGTTTTTT.

The chain uses TRBV28 and TRBJ2-6, with TRBD1 matching 8 bases. The CDR3 consists of 17 residues. CDR1 MDHEN and CDR2 SYDVKM come from the germline V gene. The trim removed 7 bases at V and 0 bases at J, leaving 8 bases unmatched. Here the CDR3 reads CASTQGASYSGANVLTF. CDR3 nucleotide sequence: TGTGCCAGCACCCAGGGGGCTTCCTACTCTGGGGCCAACGTCCTGACTTTC.

The chain couples TRBV27 to TRBJ1-2; 7 bases agree with TRBD1. The CDR3 is 13 amino acids. V lost 4 bases and J lost 8; bases outside the gene matches: 7. CDR1 is MNHEY, CDR2 SMNVEV, per germline (reference sequence). The CDR3 bases are TGTGCCAGCAGTTCGACAGGGCTACGGGGCTACACCTTC. Encoded protein: CASSSTGLRGYTF.

This chain uses TRBV4-2 with TRBJ1-1, with D possibly being TRBD1 (5 bases). The CDR3 is 14 amino acids. The germline gives CDR1 LGHNA, CDR2 YNFKEQ. Trimming cost V 4 bases and J 0 bases, with 9 bases left between them. This CDR3 is CASSRPGVNTEAFF. CDR3 in DNA: TGTGCCAGCAGCCGACCGGGGGTGAACACTGAAGCTTTCTTT.